This T cell receptor beta chain was found in a study of T cell clones after liver transplantation. Data came from immunoSEQ multiplex PCR; TCRdb stores just in-frame clones and leaves some out. The sample has around 97,000 clones, about 86% seen once. V was cut by 2 bases and J by 2 bases, with 4 bases left in between. Germline V gene data show CDR1 as SGHDN and CDR2 as FVKESK. The CDR3 has 12 amino acids. The chain is built from TRBV14 and TRBJ2-7; D gene ambiguous. Sample: CD4+ T cells from blood, taken approximately 43 months after liver transplant. This TCR came from a human patient who received a liver transplant. A share of the T cells may be of graft donor origin. CDR3 sequence (DNA): TGTGCCAGCAGCCAATATACCTACGAGCAGTACTTC. Protein product: CASSQYTYEQYF.